The following is a TCR beta chain sequence with its context. Its antigen remains unidentified. The record originates from a study of cytomegalovirus exposure and HLA in healthy donors. The data were produced by immunoSEQ multiplex PCR, yet TCRdb's version contains in-frame clones alone and is incomplete. The sample includes approximately 160,000 clones, approximately 86% of them seen just once. The study's findings and limits: Cytomegalovirus-associated TCR beta chains were listed, numbering some 150. Three CMV-associated chains proved CMV antigen-specific in vitro. The finding came from a later analysis; first-cohort TCR clusters tended to co-occur in the 95 to 150 validation repertoires. Most TCRs appeared rarely, but some public TCRs recurred in many donors.

Trimming shortened V by 0 bases and J by 7 bases, and 13 bases separated the two germline ends. CDR3 length equals 15 residues. From germline, CDR1 is LNHNV and CDR2 YYDKDF (reference sequence). V is TRBV15 and J is TRBJ2-1; D is unresolved. The specimen was PBMCs. The clonotype was recovered from a woman in her late teens or twenties in good health and CMV-seronegative. The CDR3 region has the DNA TGTGCCACCAGCAGAGAAGAAAAGTGGGCTAATGAGCAGTTCTTC. As protein: CATSREEKWANEQFF. The complete variable domain, with remaining parts taken from reference TRBV15 and TRBJ2-1, reads DAMVIQNPRYQVTQFGKPVTLSCSQTLNHNVMYWYQQKSSQAPKLLFHYYDKDFNNEADTPDNFQSRRPNTSFCFLDIRSPGLGDTAMYLCATSREEKWANEQFFGPGTRLTVL.